Listed here are 24 T cell receptor beta chains from one sample, sequenced in a study of T cell repertoires in cytomegalovirus infection. TCRdb itself ran the reads through MiXCR, one entry per CDR3 protein. The table includes about 200,000 distinct CDR3 sequences, about a tenth detected once. Sequencing was done on a sample of PBMCs. These receptor sequences come from a human donor in good health (CMV status not recorded). Some clones in this sample may be carry-over from other donors' samples.

This clonotype was observed many times. The chain combines TRBV7-2 with TRBJ2-1, with D perhaps TRBD1 or TRBD2 (6 bases each). Germline lookup yields CDR1 SGHTA and CDR2 FQGNSA. CDR3 length equals 16 residues. V gave up 3 bases and J gave up 3 bases, with 15 bases separating them. The CDR3 loop reads CASSFQGRLGYNEQFF. As DNA, the CDR3 is TGTGCCAGCAGCTTCCAGGGGCGACTAGGCTACAATGAGCAGTTCTTC.

This clonotype was observed at least ten times. The rearrangement uses TRBV28 and TRBJ2-3; the match to TRBD2 covers 12 bases. The CDR3 consists of 15 residues. The germline gives CDR1 MDHEN, CDR2 SYDVKM. After removal of 5 bases from V and 4 bases from J, the junction contained 4 bases not matched to a gene. CDR3 protein: CASSTRLAGADTQYF. CDR3 bases: TGTGCCAGCAGTACTCGACTAGCGGGAGCAGATACGCAGTATTTT. Full variable domain (rest looked up from reference TRBV28 and TRBJ2-3): DVKVTQSSRYLVKRTGEKVFLECVQDMDHENMFWYRQDPGLGLRLIYFSYDVKMKEKGDIPEGYSVSREKKERFSLILESASTNQTSMYLCASSTRLAGADTQYFGPGTRLTVL.

Concerning this clonotype: A much larger clonotype is one base distant, so this may be a read error. The rearrangement links TRBV7-9 to TRBJ2-7, with 10 bases matching TRBD1. V shed 5 bases, J shed 2 bases, and the junction held 3 bases outside the gene matches. Germline CDR1 reads SEHNR; CDR2 reads FQNEAQ (reference sequence). This CDR3 has 14 amino acids. Here the CDR3 DNA reads TGTGCCAGCAGCGCCGGGACAGGGGCCTACGAGCAGTACTTC. The encoded protein is CASSAGTGAYEQYF. Full variable domain (remainder filled in from reference TRBV7-9 and TRBJ2-7): DTGVSQNPRHKITKRGQNVTFRCDPISEHNRLYWYRQTLGQGPEFLTYFQNEAQLEKSRLLSDRFSAERPKGSFSTLEIQRTEQGDSAMYLCASSAGTGAYEQYFGPGTRLTVT.

There are a few counts of this clonotype. The gene calls are TRBV6-2 or TRBV6-3 and TRBJ1-5; D is undetermined. The V gene lost 0 bases and the J gene lost 2 bases, with 5 bases spanning the gap. The CDR3 runs 14 residues. CDR1 MNHEY and CDR2 SVGEGT come from the germline V gene. CDR3 nucleotides: TGTGCCAGCAGTTACTCAATGGGCAATCAGCCCCAGCATTTT. Amino acid sequence: CASSYSMGNQPQHF.

This clonotype has a handful of counts. J is TRBJ2-7 and V is TRBV6-2 or TRBV6-3; 11 bases are shared with TRBD2. Per the germline V gene, CDR1 is MNHEY and CDR2 is SVGEGT. The CDR3 is made up of 15 amino acids. With V trimmed by 4 bases and J by 3 bases, 5 bases remained unmatched. The CDR3 loop is CASSSTLAGVYEQYF. CDR3 in DNA: TGTGCCAGCAGTTCTACACTAGCGGGAGTCTACGAGCAGTACTTC.

This clonotype was seen a handful of times. V gene TRBV20-1 combines with J gene TRBJ2-5, with D perhaps TRBD2 (6 bases). Germline V CDR1 and CDR2: DFQATT, SNEGSKA (reference sequence). The CDR3 runs to 13 residues. The germline V and J ends were trimmed by 5 bases and 2 bases, with 12 bases remaining between them. CDR3 sequence reads: CSAGVAVQETQYF. The CDR3 region has the DNA TGCAGTGCTGGAGTAGCGGTGCAAGAGACCCAGTACTTC.

This clonotype was detected many times. The V and J genes are TRBV14 and TRBJ2-7; the match to TRBD2 covers 7 bases. Per the germline V gene, CDR1 is SGHDN and CDR2 is FVKESK. CDR3 length equals 15 residues. Germline trimming cut 4 bases from V and 4 bases from J; bases unmatched to any gene: 10. CDR3 region: CASSRSAGAVYEQYF. The DNA of the CDR3 is TGTGCCAGCAGCCGGTCGGCGGGAGCCGTTTACGAGCAGTACTTC.

This clonotype was counted many times. The chain employs TRBV6-2 or TRBV6-3 and TRBJ2-7; possibly TRBD1 for D (5 bases). CDR3 length: 14 residues. The V and J ends lost 2 bases and 7 bases respectively, with 15 bases between them. Germline CDR1 MNHEY, CDR2 SVGEGT. The CDR3 DNA sequence: TGTGCCAGCAGTTACGCGGAAGGGGCGAAAGAGCAGTACTTC. This sequence encodes CASSYAEGAKEQYF.

There are a few counts of this clonotype. The rearrangement uses TRBV7-6 and TRBJ2-4; TRBD1 matches 7 bases. This CDR3 region has 9 residues. The junction had 3 bases not matched to a gene; V was cut back by 9 bases and J by 13 bases. The germline V gene encodes CDR1 SGHVS and CDR2 FNYEAQ. The CDR3: CASTGQQYF. CDR3 sequence (DNA): TGTGCCAGTACGGGACAGCAGTACTTC.

This clonotype was recorded many times. CDR3 amino acids: CASSLLQGGGYTF. CDR3 nucleotides: TGTGCCAGCAGCCTACTACAGGGAGGGGGCTACACCTTC. The chain uses TRBV7-8 and TRBJ1-2, with D possibly being TRBD1 (6 bases). Germline assignment: CDR1 SGHVS and CDR2 FQNEAQ. The CDR3 consists of 13 residues. Trimming took off 5 bases at V and 8 bases at J, with 15 bases between the two ends.

This clonotype was recorded many times. The chain employs TRBV7-2 and TRBJ2-1, with D uncertain. The CDR3 length is 14 residues. Trimming left V 6 bases short and J 12 bases short, with 21 bases between. Germline values: CDR1 SGHTA, CDR2 FQGNSA. CDR3 bases: TGTGCCAGCAGTAGGTCAAGGCCTCCGGACGGGCAGTTCTTC. Residues: CASSRSRPPDGQFF.

The rearrangement uses TRBV28 and TRBJ1-5; D might be TRBD1 (6 bases). Trimming pared 2 bases from V and 7 bases from J, leaving 18 bases between. Germline values: CDR1 MDHEN, CDR2 SYDVKM. CDR3 size: 16 residues. This CDR3 is CASSLHVRGRGQPQHF. The DNA of the CDR3 is TGTGCCAGCAGTTTACACGTCAGGGGTAGAGGCCAGCCCCAGCATTTT.

J is TRBJ2-7 and V is TRBV20-1; perhaps D is TRBD1 or TRBD2 (5 bases each). Between the trimmed V and J ends, which lost 0 bases and 2 bases, there was a span of 8 bases. Germline-derived CDR1 and CDR2 are DFQATT and SNEGSKA (reference sequence). CDR3 size: 13 residues. As DNA, the CDR3 is TGCAGTGCTAGAGACGGGGCTGCCTACGAGCAGTACTTC. Encoded protein: CSARDGAAYEQYF.

This clonotype came up many times. This chain connects TRBV7-2 to TRBJ2-7; perhaps TRBD2 as D (7 bases). Germline CDR1 is SGHTA and CDR2 is FQGNSA. Deletions cut 3 bases from V and 9 bases from J, with 27 bases between. CDR3 length: 17 amino acids. CDR3 region: CASSFARTSSRGGGQYF. The CDR3 DNA sequence: TGTGCCAGCAGCTTCGCCCGTACTAGCTCGAGAGGGGGGGGGCAGTACTTC.

This clonotype has ten or more counts. The V call is TRBV5-4, the J call TRBJ2-5; 12 bases fit TRBD2. The germline gives CDR1 SGHNT, CDR2 YYREEE (reference sequence). After removal of 0 bases from V and 4 bases from J, the junction contained 4 bases not matched to a gene. This CDR3 region has 16 residues. CDR3 loop: CASSLEGTSGRETQYF. CDR3 sequence (DNA): TGTGCCAGCAGCTTGGAAGGGACTAGCGGGCGAGAGACCCAGTACTTC.

This clonotype was observed at least ten times. The chain is built from TRBV7-8 and TRBJ2-7; 12 nucleotides match TRBD2. V dropped 5 bases and J dropped 3; count of bases not matched to a gene: 8. Germline V CDR1 and CDR2: SGHVS, FQNEAQ. The CDR3 loop spans 16 amino acids. The CDR3 DNA reads as TGTGCCAGCAGCCCATGGACTAGCGGGATAAACTACGAGCAGTACTTC. It encodes CASSPWTSGINYEQYF.

This clonotype was seen many times. This rearrangement joins TRBV2 to TRBJ1-4; 7 nucleotides agree with TRBD1. This CDR3 contains 15 residues. Germline values: CDR1 SNHLY, CDR2 FYNNEI. V shed 6 bases and J 5 bases; nucleotides not matched to a gene: 9. The CDR3 sequence is CASSGVRGRNEKLFF. CDR3 nucleotides: TGTGCCAGCAGCGGGGTCAGGGGGAGAAATGAAAAACTGTTTTTT.

This clonotype was seen at least ten times. This chain connects TRBV7-6 to TRBJ2-5; 9 bases line up with TRBD2. The CDR3 consists of 15 residues. The germline gives CDR1 SGHVS, CDR2 FNYEAQ. Trimming took 1 base from V and 5 from J; bases not matched to a gene: 5. The CDR3 loop is CASSLGAGLAETQYF. CDR3 nucleotides: TGTGCCAGCAGCTTAGGAGCCGGACTAGCGGAGACCCAGTACTTC.

This clonotype occurred a few times. The chain is built from TRBV6-2 or TRBV6-3 and TRBJ1-1; perhaps TRBD1 as D (5 bases). This CDR3 contains 14 residues. Germline assignment: CDR1 MNHEY and CDR2 SVGEGT. With 5 bases removed from V and 6 bases from J, the gap between germline ends came to 16 bases. The CDR3 DNA reads TGTGCCAGCAGTGATGGGGCCCTTCGCCCTGAAGCTTTCTTT. Its protein product is CASSDGALRPEAFF.

DNA for the CDR3: TGTGCCAGCAGTGAATACGGGCGTTCTAGCACAGATACGCAGTATTTT. As protein: CASSEYGRSSTDTQYF. The V call is TRBV25-1, the J call TRBJ2-3; D gene uncertain. The CDR3 runs to 16 residues. Germline-derived CDR1 and CDR2 are MGHDK and SYGVNS. V gave up 0 bases and J gave up 0 bases, with 10 bases separating them. Looking up the rest from reference TRBV25-1 and TRBJ2-3 gives the full variable domain: EADIYQTPRYLVIGTGKKITLECSQTMGHDKMYWYQQDPGMELHLIHYSYGVNSTEKGDLSSESTVSRIRTEHFPLTLESARPSHTSQYLCASSEYGRSSTDTQYFGPGTRLTVL.

This clonotype was picked up many times. This sequence joins TRBV11-2 and TRBJ1-2; tentative D call: TRBD1 (6 bases). The CDR3 totals 14 residues. Trimming stripped 5 bases from V and 2 bases from J, with 12 bases between. Germline CDR1 and CDR2: SGHAT and FQNNGV. CDR3 sequence (DNA): TGTGCCAGCAGCCGGGAACAGGGAAACTATGGCTACACCTTC. Its translation is CASSREQGNYGYTF.

Comments on this clonotype: One junction end does not reproduce the germline sequence, and a read error may be involved. CDR3 sequence: CVSSPGQGGANYGYTF. Written as DNA, the CDR3 is TGTGTCAGCAGTCCCGGACAGGGAGGGGCTAACTATGGCTACACCTTC. The chain links TRBV2 to TRBJ1-2; TRBD1 agrees at 8 bases. The CDR3 runs 16 residues. CDR1 and CDR2 (germline): SNHLY, FYNNEI.

The chain couples TRBV7-2 to TRBJ1-6; D unresolved. Trimming removed 2 bases at V and 9 bases at J, with 11 bases between. Germline V gene lookup returns CDR1 SGHTA and CDR2 FQGNSA. CDR3 length equals 14 residues. The CDR3 DNA reads as TGTGCCAGCAGCTTACCAGGTCGGGGTTCACCCCTCCACTTT. Protein: CASSLPGRGSPLHF.

Of note for this clonotype: The junction does not match germline at one end; this may be a read error. The chain carries TRBV7-9 and TRBJ2-5; D gene unclear. Germline V gives CDR1 SEHNR, CDR2 FQNEAQ (reference sequence). This CDR3 is 14 amino acids long. The CDR3: CASSSQLISETQYF. CDR3 coding DNA: TGTGCTAGCAGCTCTCAGCTCATTTCGGAGACCCAGTACTTC.